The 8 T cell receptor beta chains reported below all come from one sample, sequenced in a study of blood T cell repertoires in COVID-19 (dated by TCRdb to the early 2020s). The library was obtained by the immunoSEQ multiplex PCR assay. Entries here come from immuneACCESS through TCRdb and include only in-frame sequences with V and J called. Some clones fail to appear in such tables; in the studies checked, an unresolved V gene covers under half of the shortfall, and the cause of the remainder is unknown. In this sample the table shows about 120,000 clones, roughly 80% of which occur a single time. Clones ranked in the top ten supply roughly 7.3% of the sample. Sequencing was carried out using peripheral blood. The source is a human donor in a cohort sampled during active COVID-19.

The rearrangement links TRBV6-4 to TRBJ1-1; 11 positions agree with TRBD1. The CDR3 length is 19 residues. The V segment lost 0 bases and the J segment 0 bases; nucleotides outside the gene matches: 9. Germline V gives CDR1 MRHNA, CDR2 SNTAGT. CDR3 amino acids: CASSDSDRGRWAVNTEAFF. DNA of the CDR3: TGTGCCAGCAGTGACTCGGACAGGGGGCGATGGGCGGTGAACACTGAAGCTTTCTTT.

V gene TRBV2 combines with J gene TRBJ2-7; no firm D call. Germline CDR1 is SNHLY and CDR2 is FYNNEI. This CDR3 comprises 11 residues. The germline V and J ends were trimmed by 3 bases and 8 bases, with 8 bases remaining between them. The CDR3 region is CASSDRVKQYF. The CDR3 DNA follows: TGTGCCAGCAGTGACCGCGTTAAGCAGTACTTC.

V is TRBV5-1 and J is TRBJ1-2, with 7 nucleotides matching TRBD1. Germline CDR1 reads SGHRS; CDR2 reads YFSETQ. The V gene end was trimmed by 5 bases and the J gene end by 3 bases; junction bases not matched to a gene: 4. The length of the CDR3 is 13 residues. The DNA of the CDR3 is TGCGCCAGCAGTTGGGACAGCGACTATGGCTACACCTTC. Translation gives CASSWDSDYGYTF.

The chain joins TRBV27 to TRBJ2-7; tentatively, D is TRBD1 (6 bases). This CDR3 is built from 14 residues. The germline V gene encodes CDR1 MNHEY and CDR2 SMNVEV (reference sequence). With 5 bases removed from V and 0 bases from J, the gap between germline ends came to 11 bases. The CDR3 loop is CASSLKDSSYEQYF. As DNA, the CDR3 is TGTGCCAGCAGTCTAAAGGACAGCTCCTACGAGCAGTACTTC.

CDR3 coding DNA: TGCGCCAGCAGCCCGGGAGAGGACACTGAAGCTTTCTTT. Its protein is CASSPGEDTEAFF. The chain links TRBV5-1 to TRBJ1-1; D call uncertain. CDR1 is SGHRS and CDR2 is YFSETQ in the germline V gene. The CDR3 covers 13 residues. With 4 bases removed from V and 3 bases from J, the gap between germline ends came to 10 bases.

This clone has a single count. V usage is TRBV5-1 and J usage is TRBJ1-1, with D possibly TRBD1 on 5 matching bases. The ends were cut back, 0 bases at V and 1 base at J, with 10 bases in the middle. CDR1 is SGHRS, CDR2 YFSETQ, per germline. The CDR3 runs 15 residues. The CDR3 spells CASSLAGSGNTEAFF. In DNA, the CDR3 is TGCGCCAGCAGCTTGGCAGGGTCCGGGAACACTGAAGCTTTCTTT.

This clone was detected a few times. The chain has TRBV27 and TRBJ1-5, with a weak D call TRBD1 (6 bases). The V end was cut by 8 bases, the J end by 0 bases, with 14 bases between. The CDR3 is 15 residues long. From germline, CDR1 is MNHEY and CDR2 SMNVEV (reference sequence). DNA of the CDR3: TGTGCCAGCGGGGCAGGGGACTATAGCAATCAGCCCCAGCATTTT. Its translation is CASGAGDYSNQPQHF.

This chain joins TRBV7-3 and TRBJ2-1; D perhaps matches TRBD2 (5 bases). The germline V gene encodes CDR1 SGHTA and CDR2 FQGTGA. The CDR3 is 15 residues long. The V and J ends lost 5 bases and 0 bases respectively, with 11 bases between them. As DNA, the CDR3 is TGTGCCAGCAGCGGACTGGGAAGCTCCTACAATGAGCAGTTCTTC. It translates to CASSGLGSSYNEQFF.